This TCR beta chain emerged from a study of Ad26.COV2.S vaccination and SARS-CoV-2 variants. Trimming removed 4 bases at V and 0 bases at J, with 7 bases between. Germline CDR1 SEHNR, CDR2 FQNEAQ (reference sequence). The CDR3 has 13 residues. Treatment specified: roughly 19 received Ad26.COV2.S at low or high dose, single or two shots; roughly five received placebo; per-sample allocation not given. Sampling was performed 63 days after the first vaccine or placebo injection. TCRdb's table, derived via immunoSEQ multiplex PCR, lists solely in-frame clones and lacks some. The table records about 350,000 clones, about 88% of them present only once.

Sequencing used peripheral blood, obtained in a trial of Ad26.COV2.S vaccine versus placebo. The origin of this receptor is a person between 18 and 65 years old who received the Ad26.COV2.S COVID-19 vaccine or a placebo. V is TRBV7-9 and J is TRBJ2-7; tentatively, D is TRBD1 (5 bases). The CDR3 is CASSSQGSYEQYF. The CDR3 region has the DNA TGTGCCAGCAGCTCCCAGGGCTCCTACGAGCAGTACTTC.